Listed below are T cell receptor beta chains from one sample, sequenced in a study of immune evolution from preneoplasia to lung adenocarcinoma. TCRdb keeps only in-frame clones here, not all; method: immunoSEQ multiplex PCR. The sample consists of 7,000 to 9,500 clones, over 60% of them appearing once. Specimen: FFPE invasive lung adenocarcinoma tissue. The receptor set was obtained from a person aged 35 to 50 with lung adenocarcinoma. Both conserved end residues are part of each CDR3. A D gene is named only where the DNA matches it firmly. Not all rows give a size; the values are once, few, many and, for expanded clones, a class.

TRBJ1-2 . . TRBV30 CAWSGFADGTLYLYGYTF TGTGCCTGGAGTGGGTTTGCAGACGGTACCCTGTACCTCTATGGCTACACCTTC
TRBJ1-3 . . TRBV19 CASSAPSKRPGNTIYF TGTGCCAGTAGTGCCCCCTCCAAGAGGCCTGGAAACACCATATATTTT
TRBJ2-3 . few TRBV5-1 CASSLDGETDTQYF TGCGCCAGCAGCTTGGATGGGGAGACAGATACGCAGTATTTT
TRBJ1-5 . . TRBV28 CASRLQGNQPQHF TGTGCCAGCAGGCTACAGGGAAACCAGCCCCAGCATTTT
TRBJ1-1 . . TRBV11-1 CASSLDGGVNTEAFF TGTGCCAGCAGCTTAGACGGGGGCGTGAACACTGAAGCTTTCTTT
TRBJ2-7 . . TRBV9 CASSVGGISYEQYF TGTGCCAGCAGCGTAGGTGGGATCTCCTACGAGCAGTACTTC
TRBJ2-2 . once TRBV7-2 CASSTNLAGELFF TGTGCCAGCAGCACCAATCTGGCCGGGGAGCTGTTTTTT
TRBJ2-7 . . TRBV28 CASGIREEQYF TGTGCCAGCGGTATTAGGGAGGAGCAGTACTTC
TRBJ1-1 TRBD1 . TRBV9 CASSRRQGTEAFF TGTGCCAGCAGTCGCAGACAGGGAACTGAAGCTTTCTTT
TRBJ2-3 TRBD2 . TRBV2 CASRVLADSTDTQYF TGTGCCAGCAGGGTACTAGCGGATAGCACAGATACGCAGTATTTT
TRBJ2-7 TRBD2 . TRBV6-1 CASSPGTSGYEQYF TGTGCCAGCAGTCCCGGGACTAGCGGTTACGAGCAGTACTTC
TRBJ2-1 TRBD2 few TRBV11-2 CASSLRTSGTYSYNEQFF TGTGCCAGCAGCTTAAGGACTAGCGGAACATACTCCTACAATGAGCAGTTCTTC
TRBJ2-5 TRBD1 once TRBV4-1 CASSPTQAGGNQETQYF TGCGCCAGCAGCCCTACACAGGCAGGGGGAAACCAAGAGACCCAGTACTTC
TRBJ2-3 TRBD2 . TRBV28 CASSLRVGGTDTQYF TGTGCCAGCAGTTTACGCGTCGGGGGGACAGATACGCAGTATTTT
TRBJ1-1 . . TRBV10-1 CASSRDLNTEAFF TGCGCCAGCAGTCGGGACCTGAACACTGAAGCTTTCTTT
TRBJ2-1 . . TRBV10-3 CAISGTAGAYNEQFF TGTGCCATCAGTGGAACAGCAGGGGCCTACAATGAGCAGTTCTTC
TRBJ1-5 TRBD1 . TRBV16 CASSQSPRGRNQPQHF TGTGCCAGCAGCCAATCCCCCAGGGGGCGTAATCAGCCCCAGCATTTT
TRBJ2-3 . . TRBV6-4 CASSDGGATDTQYF TGTGCCAGCAGTGACGGGGGGGCCACAGATACGCAGTATTTT
TRBJ2-5 . once TRBV7-3 CASSLTPGPQETQYF TGTGCCAGCAGCTTAACCCCGGGACCCCAAGAGACCCAGTACTTC
TRBJ2-3 TRBD2 . TRBV6-1 CASNSLAGESDTQYF TGTGCCAGCAACTCACTAGCGGGAGAGTCAGATACGCAGTATTTT
TRBJ2-1 . . TRBV15 CATSRDGGSYNEQFF TGTGCCACCAGCAGAGATGGGGGTTCTTACAATGAGCAGTTCTTC
TRBJ2-7 . . TRBV21-1 CASSKGPPLRLAEYEQYF TGTGCCAGCAGCAAAGGCCCTCCTCTCCGACTAGCCGAGTACGAGCAGTACTTC
TRBJ1-5 TRBD1 . TRBV6-1 CASSEMGQGGQPQHF TGTGCCAGCAGTGAAATGGGACAGGGTGGCCAGCCCCAGCATTTT
TRBJ1-3 TRBD1 . TRBV2 CASSKGQSGNTIYF TGTGCCAGCAGCAAGGGACAGTCTGGAAACACCATATATTTT
TRBJ1-4 . . TRBV27 CASSAGRDPATNEKLFF TGTGCCAGCAGTGCGGGCAGGGACCCTGCAACTAATGAAAAACTGTTTTTT
TRBJ1-4 . few TRBV30 CAWSASSKEKLFF TGTGCCTGGAGTGCCAGCTCCAAAGAAAAACTGTTTTTT
TRBJ1-1 TRBD1 . TRBV5-1 CASSLTGEGNTEAFF TGCGCCAGCAGCTTAACAGGGGAAGGAAACACTGAAGCTTTCTTT
TRBJ2-6 . . TRBV6-6 CASGTGFTNVLTF TGTGCCAGTGGAACAGGGTTTACCAACGTCCTGACTTTC
TRBJ1-1 . . TRBV30 CAWSPRGGNTEAFF TGTGCCTGGAGTCCGAGGGGGGGAAACACTGAAGCTTTCTTT
TRBJ1-1 . few TRBV11-2 CASSLEVGGRKNTEAFF TGTGCCAGCAGCTTAGAAGTGGGTGGACGGAAGAACACTGAAGCTTTCTTT
TRBJ1-2 . . TRBV5-6 CASSLAGQNYGYTF TGTGCCAGCAGCTTGGCCGGACAGAACTATGGCTACACCTTC
TRBJ2-1 . . TRBV13 CASSRDYNEQFF TGTGCCAGCAGCCGGGACTACAATGAGCAGTTCTTC
TRBJ1-1 TRBD1 once TRBV4-3 CASSQDHRDSFF TGCGCCAGCAGCCAAGACCACCGGGACAGTTTCTTT
TRBJ2-1 TRBD1 . TRBV9 CASSDQTGGEAEQFF TGTGCCAGCAGCGATCAGACAGGGGGCGAGGCCGAGCAGTTCTTC
TRBJ1-4 . few TRBV7-9 CASSLQGSNEKLFF TGTGCCAGCAGCTTACAGGGATCAAATGAAAAACTGTTTTTT
TRBJ1-6 . . TRBV30 CAWRFNRVSPLHF TGTGCCTGGAGGTTCAACCGGGTCTCACCCCTCCACTTT
TRBJ2-3 TRBD2 . TRBV25-1 CASSVRLATDTQYF TGTGCCAGCAGTGTCCGACTAGCCACAGATACGCAGTATTTT
TRBJ1-1 . . TRBV7-8 CASSRLRNTEAFF TGTGCCAGCAGCCGCCTGCGGAACACTGAAGCTTTCTTT
TRBJ2-4 . . TRBV11-2 CASSLVPLGGGAKNIQYF TGTGCCAGCAGCTTAGTACCCCTCGGGGGAGGCGCCAAAAACATTCAGTACTTC
TRBJ1-6 . . TRBV2 CASRGQGGSPLHF TGTGCCAGCAGGGGGCAGGGTGGTTCACCCCTCCACTTT